This T cell receptor (beta chain) was recovered during a study of blood T cell repertoires in COVID-19. Study summary: The study drew acute and convalescent COVID-19 samples from the United States, Italy and Spain.

V lost 4 bases and J lost 4, with 14 bases in between. The CDR3 length is 15 residues. Germline assignment: CDR1 SGHTA and CDR2 FQGNSA. Sequencing used immunoSEQ multiplex PCR; TCRdb keeps in-frame clones, though not all of them. Of 200,000 to 250,000 clones listed, over 75% are singletons. The sequence was obtained from a human donor in a cohort sampled during active COVID-19. The gene calls are TRBV7-2 and TRBJ1-3; D call uncertain. The source material was peripheral blood. The DNA of the CDR3 is TGTGCCAGCAGCTCATGGGTGGAGGCCGGAAACACCATATATTTT. This sequence encodes CASSSWVEAGNTIYF.